One sample yielded the 14 T cell receptor beta chains listed below, sequenced in a study of T cell responses to AZD1222 COVID-19 vaccine (dated by TCRdb to the early 2020s). The meaning of the sample's time point label: baseline before first vaccination. This specimen's treatment or condition label, interpreted: meningococcal conjugate vaccine given as trial control. Libraries were constructed by the immunoSEQ multiplex PCR assay. In its TCRdb copy, this immuneACCESS table keeps in-frame sequences only and misses some clones. Where compared with another copy, unresolved V genes explain less than half of these, and the others have no known cause. In all, the sample holds 84,000 or so clones, and approximately 88% of those were seen once. The top ten constitute 5% of the sample. This specimen consisted of peripheral blood, obtained on day 0 of MenACWY control vaccination. The receptors here all came from an adult in good health.

The chain carries TRBV4-1 and TRBJ2-7; possible D gene TRBD1, 7 bases. V lost 4 bases and J lost 4, with 14 bases in between. Germline-derived CDR1 and CDR2 are MGHRA and YSYEKL. This CDR3 contains 14 residues. The CDR3 region has the DNA TGCGCCAGCAGCCTCGGATCAGGGGGGTACGAGCAGTACTTC. Protein sequence: CASSLGSGGYEQYF.

The V call is TRBV6-5, the J call TRBJ1-5; D is perhaps TRBD1 (6 bases). CDR3 size: 13 residues. The V end lost 8 bases, the J end lost 5 bases, and 13 bases lay between the germline ends. CDR1 and CDR2 (germline): MNHEY, SVGAGI. The CDR3 reads CASRKGGDQPQHF. The DNA for the CDR3 is TGTGCCAGCCGTAAGGGGGGGGATCAGCCCCAGCATTTT.

The chain has TRBV30 and TRBJ1-2; D is unresolved. V was trimmed by 0 bases and J by 4 bases, leaving 15 bases between them. The CDR3 is 15 amino acids. Germline V gives CDR1 GTSNPN, CDR2 SVGIG (reference sequence). CDR3 sequence (DNA): TGTGCCTGGAGTGTGGGAGCGAGGCTTCGCTATGGCTACACCTTC. It specifies CAWSVGARLRYGYTF.

The gene calls are TRBV6-5 and TRBJ2-1, with D perhaps TRBD1 (5 bases). The CDR3 is 15 residues long. The ends were cut back, 2 bases at V and 8 bases at J, with 16 bases in the middle. Per the germline V gene, CDR1 is MNHEY and CDR2 is SVGAGI. Here the CDR3 DNA reads TGTGCCAGCAGTTACAGTAGGGGAAGAGGTCATGAGCAGTTCTTC. This translates into CASSYSRGRGHEQFF.

The V and J genes are TRBV4-3 and TRBJ2-3; D is uncertain. The CDR3 totals 16 residues. The V gene's germline CDR1 is LGHNA and CDR2 YSLEER. Trimming took off 1 base at V and 1 base at J, with 12 bases between the two ends. The CDR3 here is CASSQGLAGRTDTQYF. Written as DNA, the CDR3 is TGCGCCAGCAGCCAAGGGTTGGCCGGGCGCACAGATACGCAGTATTTT.

The chain employs TRBV9 and TRBJ2-2; D may be TRBD1 (7 bases). Trimming cost V 0 bases and J 15 bases, with 21 bases left between them. There are 15 residues in the CDR3. Germline CDR1 reads SGDLS; CDR2 reads YYNGEE. The CDR3 coding sequence is TGTGCCAGCAGCGTAGCCGGAGAGGGCAGGGGGGTATTGTTTTTT. This sequence encodes CASSVAGEGRGVLFF.

The V call is TRBV30, the J call TRBJ1-1; D perhaps matches TRBD1 (5 bases). CDR1 and CDR2 from the germline V gene are GTSNPN and SVGIG (reference sequence). The CDR3 is 11 residues long. Deletions cut 5 bases from V and 6 bases from J, with 10 bases between. CDR3 DNA sequence: TGTGCCTGGCAACCGGGGCCTGAAGCTTTCTTT. It codes for CAWQPGPEAFF.

The V gene is TRBV4-3, the J gene TRBJ2-1; TRBD1 aligns across 10 bases. The CDR3 is 15 residues long. Germline trimming cut 0 bases from V and 9 bases from J; bases unmatched to any gene: 5. Germline V gene lookup returns CDR1 LGHNA and CDR2 YSLEER. The CDR3 is CASSQDRQGASEQFF. The CDR3 nucleotides are TGCGCCAGCAGCCAAGATCGACAGGGGGCGTCTGAGCAGTTCTTC.

The chain employs TRBV7-6 and TRBJ1-2; 8 bases fit TRBD1. V shed 5 bases, J shed 3 bases, and the junction held 8 bases outside the gene matches. Germline assignment: CDR1 SGHVS and CDR2 FNYEAQ. This CDR3 contains 15 residues. CDR3 DNA sequence: TGTGCCAGCAGCAAAGGGACAGGTGGAGACTATGGCTACACCTTC. Encoded protein: CASSKGTGGDYGYTF.

This chain connects TRBV5-1 to TRBJ1-2; the match to TRBD1 covers 8 bases. The CDR3 totals 13 residues. With V trimmed by 4 bases and J by 3 bases, 2 bases remained unmatched. Germline V lookup: CDR1 SGHRS, CDR2 YFSETQ. Here the CDR3 DNA reads TGCGCCAGCAGCATACAGGGGGACTATGGCTACACCTTC. It is translated as CASSIQGDYGYTF.

This clone was picked up one time. The J gene is TRBJ1-1, the V gene TRBV12-3 or TRBV12-4; weak D call: TRBD1 (5 bases). The CDR3 sequence is 12 residues long. Trimming pared 8 bases from V and 5 bases from J, leaving 12 bases between. This chain's CDR3 is CASAQAWTEAFF. In nucleotides, the CDR3 is TGTGCCAGCGCACAGGCTTGGACTGAAGCTTTCTTT.

CDR3 in amino acids: CATSDLTGRRAFF. Written as DNA, the CDR3 is TGTGCCACCAGTGATCTGACAGGGCGGAGGGCTTTCTTT. This chain links TRBV24-1 with TRBJ1-1, with 7 bases lining up with TRBD1. In germline, CDR1 is KGHDR, CDR2 SFDVKD. CDR3 size: 13 residues. Germline trimming cut 3 bases from V and 11 bases from J; bases unmatched to any gene: 8.

This chain connects TRBV19 to TRBJ1-6; 8 nucleotides line up with TRBD1. V gave up 1 base and J gave up 7 bases; unmatched junction bases: 6. The CDR3 spans 16 residues. The V gene's germline CDR1 is LNHDA and CDR2 SQIVND (reference sequence). This CDR3 reads CASSIGTGPTNSPLHF. For the CDR3, the DNA is TGTGCCAGTAGTATAGGGACAGGGCCCACCAATTCACCCCTCCACTTT.

This rearrangement joins TRBV5-6 to TRBJ2-1; tentatively, D is TRBD1 or TRBD2 (5 bases each). CDR1 SGHDT and CDR2 YYEEEE come from the germline V gene. The CDR3 extends over 14 amino acids. V was pared by 4 bases and J by 4 bases, with 12 bases between. The CDR3 is CASSAYWGYNEQFF. The CDR3 bases are TGTGCCAGCAGCGCATACTGGGGGTACAATGAGCAGTTCTTC.